The 20 T cell receptor beta chains below come from one sample, sequenced in a study of memory CD8 T cells in hepatitis C reinfection. Libraries were prepared by immunoSEQ multiplex PCR; TCRdb keeps only in-frame clonotypes and omits some of them. Of 44,000 or so clones in the sample, 85% to 90% were seen once. The time point is: peak reinfection, 3 to 8 weeks after reinfection detection. TCR sequencing was done directly ex vivo on sorted cells, without expansion in vitro. The sequenced sample consisted of naive CD8+ T cells sorted from blood. The receptors derive from a man younger than 35 with hepatitis C virus infection.

This chain's CDR3 is CASSSRLEDGQPQHF. The CDR3 bases are TGTGCCAGCAGTTCTCGGCTCGAAGACGGGCAGCCCCAGCATTTT. The chain combines TRBV28 with TRBJ1-5; no reliable D call. V gave up 4 bases and J gave up 7 bases, with 17 bases separating them. This CDR3 comprises 15 residues. Germline loops: CDR1 MDHEN, CDR2 SYDVKM.

This chain connects TRBV4-1 to TRBJ2-7; the D gene is possibly TRBD2 (5 bases). Germline CDR1 MGHRA, CDR2 YSYEKL. This CDR3 has 16 amino acids. The V end was cut by 2 bases, the J end by 0 bases, with 14 bases between. The CDR3 sequence: CASSQSVLGSSYEQYF. CDR3 coding DNA: TGCGCCAGCAGCCAAAGCGTACTGGGGAGCTCCTACGAGCAGTACTTC.

The V gene is TRBV28, the J gene TRBJ2-7; 10 bases align to TRBD1. CDR1 MDHEN and CDR2 SYDVKM come from the germline V gene. The CDR3 consists of 16 residues. V shed 0 bases, J shed 3 bases, and the junction held 5 bases outside the gene matches. CDR3 in amino acids: CASSLWGTGDLYEQYF. As DNA, the CDR3 is TGTGCCAGCAGTTTATGGGGGACAGGGGACCTCTACGAGCAGTACTTC.

The genes are TRBV27 and TRBJ2-7; 9 positions match TRBD2. Germline V gene sequence: CDR1 MNHEY, CDR2 SMNVEV (reference sequence). After removal of 6 bases from V and 0 bases from J, the junction contained 3 bases not matched to a gene. This CDR3 region has 14 residues. CDR3 DNA sequence: TGTGCCAGCAGCCGTAGCGGGAGCTCCTACGAGCAGTACTTC. Residues: CASSRSGSSYEQYF.

The J gene is TRBJ2-1, the V gene TRBV10-1, with no clear D. This CDR3 is 15 amino acids long. V gave up 0 bases and J gave up 6 bases, with 12 bases separating them. Germline CDR1 WNHNN, CDR2 SYGVQD (reference sequence). CDR3 in DNA: TGCGCCAGCAGTGAGTCTACCCCTCCCGGCAATGAGCAGTTCTTC. This encodes CASSESTPPGNEQFF.

The rearrangement uses TRBV5-6 and TRBJ1-1; D is perhaps TRBD1 (6 bases). Germline V lookup: CDR1 SGHDT, CDR2 YYEEEE. The CDR3 is made up of 15 amino acids. The ends were cut back, 2 bases at V and 3 bases at J, with 14 bases in the middle. The CDR3 loop is CASSLGGVSDTEAFF. The CDR3 nucleotides read TGTGCCAGCAGCTTAGGGGGGGTTTCAGACACTGAAGCTTTCTTT.

The genes are TRBV19 and TRBJ1-5; D ambiguous. This CDR3 has 15 residues. Trimming cost V 2 bases and J 4 bases, with 12 bases left between them. Germline V CDR1 and CDR2: LNHDA, SQIVND (reference sequence). The CDR3 is CASSIWSGGNQPQHF. The CDR3 DNA is TGTGCCAGTAGTATATGGAGCGGCGGAAATCAGCCCCAGCATTTT.

The chain combines TRBV6-5 with TRBJ1-4, with 9 bases aligning to TRBD1. The ends lost 2 bases at V and 7 bases at J; junction bases unmatched: 5. The CDR3 has 15 residues. Germline V gives CDR1 MNHEY, CDR2 SVGAGI. The CDR3 coding sequence is TGTGCCAGCAGTTACCAAGACAGGGGGGGTGAAAAACTGTTTTTT. Amino acid sequence: CASSYQDRGGEKLFF.

The chain carries TRBV9 and TRBJ2-3; maybe TRBD1 (6 bases). V lost 3 bases and J 1 base, leaving 15 bases between the germline ends. This CDR3 comprises 16 residues. CDR1 is SGDLS, CDR2 YYNGEE, per germline. This chain's CDR3 is CASSAEGEIRTDTQYF. In DNA form, the CDR3 reads TGTGCCAGCAGCGCTGAGGGGGAAATCCGCACAGATACGCAGTATTTT.

The rearrangement uses TRBV5-4 and TRBJ2-1; TRBD1 matches at 11 bases. The V and J ends lost 4 bases and 8 bases, in that order; junction bases with no gene match: 11. Per germline, CDR1 SGHNT and CDR2 YYREEE (reference sequence). The CDR3 contains 16 residues. CDR3 coding DNA: TGTGCCAGCAGCCCTAGGAGTGGGACAGGGGGTCATGAGCAGTTCTTC. It codes for CASSPRSGTGGHEQFF.

This clone was counted a single time. The chain combines TRBV2 with TRBJ2-5, with 8 bases fitting TRBD2. The CDR3 is made up of 16 amino acids. Looked up from germline, CDR1 is SNHLY and CDR2 is FYNNEI. After removal of 4 bases from V and 5 bases from J, the junction contained 12 bases not matched to a gene. This chain's CDR3 is CASSVPRGAGEETQYF. CDR3 DNA: TGTGCCAGCAGTGTCCCGCGGGGGGCTGGGGAGGAGACCCAGTACTTC.

The chain recombines TRBV11-2 with TRBJ2-5; D is perhaps TRBD1 (6 bases). The CDR3 runs to 12 residues. Trimming removed 5 bases from V and 2 bases from J, with 6 bases in between. Germline values: CDR1 SGHAT, CDR2 FQNNGV. The CDR3 coding sequence is TGTGCCAGCAGCGGACAGCAAGAGACCCAGTACTTC. This encodes CASSGQQETQYF.

The V and J genes are TRBV27 and TRBJ1-2; 7 positions agree with TRBD1. V trimming: 6 bases; J trimming: 8 bases; junction bases outside the gene matches: 9. The CDR3 loop spans 13 amino acids. Germline V lookup: CDR1 MNHEY, CDR2 SMNVEV (reference sequence). Here the CDR3 DNA reads TGTGCCAGCAGCCTGACAGGGCGCCAGGGCTACACCTTC. It codes for CASSLTGRQGYTF.

The chain links TRBV19 to TRBJ1-1; 7 nucleotides line up with TRBD1. This CDR3 spans 16 amino acids. Unmatched junction bases numbered 8, after V lost 4 bases and J lost 0 bases. CDR1 is LNHDA, CDR2 SQIVND, per germline (reference sequence). The CDR3 reads CASSTPRQGLNTEAFF. The DNA of the CDR3 is TGTGCCAGTAGTACCCCTCGACAGGGCCTGAACACTGAAGCTTTCTTT.

This chain links TRBV7-9 with TRBJ1-1, with D uncertain. The CDR3 is 11 residues long. From germline, CDR1 is SEHNR and CDR2 FQNEAQ (reference sequence). With 5 bases removed from V and 5 bases from J, the gap between germline ends came to 6 bases. The CDR3: CASSKLTEAFF. The DNA for the CDR3 is TGTGCCAGCAGCAAGCTGACTGAAGCTTTCTTT.

This clone has more than one count but fewer than ten. The rearrangement links TRBV7-9 to TRBJ1-1, with a tentative D call TRBD1 (5 bases). V gave up 4 bases and J gave up 6 bases, with 15 bases separating them. CDR3 size: 14 residues. The V gene's germline CDR1 is SEHNR and CDR2 FQNEAQ (reference sequence). The CDR3 reads CASSSSFLGPEAFF. The CDR3 DNA follows: TGTGCCAGCAGCTCCTCCTTCTTGGGGCCTGAAGCTTTCTTT.

This chain uses TRBV6-1 with TRBJ2-7, with no clear D. Deletions cut 3 bases from V and 3 bases from J, with 9 bases between. CDR3 size: 13 residues. Germline values: CDR1 MNHNS, CDR2 SASEGT. For the CDR3, the DNA is TGTGCCAGCAGTGAGGGCAAGATCTACGAGCAGTACGTC. It yields the protein CASSEGKIYEQYV.

The chain is built from TRBV7-9 and TRBJ2-5; no clear D. The CDR3 consists of 14 residues. V lost 1 base, J lost 0 bases, and 6 bases lay in between. The germline CDR1 and CDR2 sequences are SEHNR and FQNEAQ (reference sequence). CDR3 DNA: TGTGCCAGCAGCTTAGGAACAGACCAAGAGACCCAGTACTTC. This sequence encodes CASSLGTDQETQYF.

This clone is a singleton in its sample. A read error may account for a junction end that differs from germline. This chain links TRBV4-3 with TRBJ1-1; TRBD1 matches at 7 bases. Germline-derived CDR1 and CDR2 are LGHNA and YSLEER. This CDR3 is 15 amino acids long. DNA for the CDR3: TGCGTCAGCAGCCCCACCGGGACAGAGAACACTGAAGCCTTCTTT. Translated: CVSSPTGTENTEAFF.

This clone was detected only once. The genes are TRBV7-8 and TRBJ2-7; 10 bases are shared with TRBD1. The V and J ends lost 4 bases and 1 base, in that order; junction bases with no gene match: 1. Germline-derived CDR1 and CDR2 are SGHVS and FQNEAQ. The CDR3 has 14 amino acids. This CDR3 is CASSSDRGSYEQYV. The DNA for the CDR3 is TGTGCCAGCAGCTCGGACAGGGGGTCCTACGAGCAGTACGTC.